The 18 T cell receptor beta chains presented below share a single source sample, sequenced in a study of cytomegalovirus exposure and HLA in healthy donors (dated by TCRdb to between 2016 and 2019). Library prep was done by the immunoSEQ multiplex PCR assay. A mixture of 60 forward primers for TCR Vbeta segments and 13 reverse primers for TCR Jbeta segments was used in the multiplex PCR. Held by TCRdb, this immuneACCESS table contains in-frame sequences only and omits some clones. Under half of the omission traces to an unresolved V gene where checked; the cause of the rest is unknown. A total of around 150,000 clones appear in this sample, around 84% of them only once. 8.5% of the sample is held by the ten biggest clonotypes. Sequenced sample: PBMCs. The receptors originated from a male donor in good health and CMV-seropositive.

V and J are TRBV25-1 and TRBJ2-1, with D possibly matching TRBD1 (6 bases). The germline gives CDR1 MGHDK, CDR2 SYGVNS. V was trimmed by 4 bases and J by 9 bases, leaving 13 bases between them. The CDR3 has 13 residues. CDR3 nucleotide sequence: TGTGCCAGCAGTGTTTACAGGGACGGTGAGCAGTTCTTC. It encodes CASSVYRDGEQFF.

V gene TRBV30 combines with J gene TRBJ2-7, with a possible D match to TRBD1 (5 bases). Germline-derived CDR1 and CDR2 are GTSNPN and SVGIG (reference sequence). CDR3 length: 13 amino acids. The ends were cut back, 2 bases at V and 6 bases at J, with 14 bases in the middle. The CDR3 DNA follows: TGTGCCTGGAGTCGCGGAGACAGCCTCGAGCAGTACTTC. Its translation: CAWSRGDSLEQYF.

J is TRBJ1-1 and V is TRBV2; 8 bases agree with TRBD1. V was pared by 7 bases and J by 5 bases, with 6 bases of the junction left unmatched. Per the germline V gene, CDR1 is SNHLY and CDR2 is FYNNEI. The CDR3 totals 13 residues. CDR3 sequence reads: CASNTQGATEAFF. DNA for the CDR3: TGTGCCAGCAACACCCAGGGGGCTACTGAAGCTTTCTTT.

This rearrangement joins TRBV6-1 to TRBJ1-1; D is undetermined. V was shortened by 7 bases and J by 5 bases, with 8 bases between the two germline ends. This CDR3 comprises 11 residues. Germline V gives CDR1 MNHNS, CDR2 SASEGT. The DNA for the CDR3 is TGTGCCAGCACTAGGAAGACTGAAGCTTTCTTT. Translating it yields CASTRKTEAFF.

The chain joins TRBV9 to TRBJ1-4, with a tentative D call TRBD1 (6 bases). This CDR3 contains 14 residues. The V and J ends lost 4 bases and 7 bases respectively, with 14 bases between them. The germline V gene encodes CDR1 SGDLS and CDR2 YYNGEE. The CDR3 protein is CASSPHVRGEKLFF. CDR3 nucleotide sequence: TGTGCCAGCAGCCCCCATGTCAGGGGTGAAAAACTGTTTTTT.

A note on this clone: An end of the junction does not agree with germline; a read error may underlie this. This chain uses TRBV6-8 with TRBJ2-4; D remains unclear. Germline CDR1 reads MNHGY; CDR2 reads SAAAGT. The CDR3 consists of 16 residues. DNA of the CDR3: TGTGCCAGCAGGACACCTGGCCCTACAGCCAAAAACAGTCAGTACTTC. The encoded protein is CASRTPGPTAKNSQYF.

This clone was counted between two and nine times. V gene TRBV5-5 combines with J gene TRBJ2-7; TRBD2 is a possible D gene (6 bases). Germline V gives CDR1 SGHKS, CDR2 YYEKEE (reference sequence). This CDR3 is built from 15 residues. V was clipped by 4 bases and J by 2 bases, with 16 bases between them. CDR3 coding DNA: TGTGCCAGCAGCGCTTCCGGGACTCAGACCTACGAGCAGTACTTC. This codes for CASSASGTQTYEQYF.

In this sample, this clone turned up once. The genes are TRBV7-8 and TRBJ2-7; 7 bases map to TRBD1. This CDR3 spans 15 amino acids. The V segment lost 1 base and the J segment 2 bases; nucleotides outside the gene matches: 5. Germline V lookup: CDR1 SGHVS, CDR2 FQNEAQ. For the CDR3, the DNA is TGTGCCAGCAGCTTAGACAGGGGCGCCACCTACGAGCAGTACTTC. Protein product: CASSLDRGATYEQYF. Full variable domain (missing parts from reference TRBV7-8 and TRBJ2-7): GAGVSQSPRYKVAKRGQDVALRCDPISGHVSLFWYQQALGQGPEFLTYFQNEAQLDKSGLPSDRFFAERPEGSVSTLKIQRTQQEDSAVYLCASSLDRGATYEQYFGPGTRLTVT.

CDR3 residues: CASSSRDKGQNQPQHF. The DNA for the CDR3 is TGTGCCAGCAGTTCCCGGGACAAGGGGCAAAATCAGCCCCAGCATTTT. The V gene is TRBV28, the J gene TRBJ1-5, with a weak D call TRBD1 (6 bases). The CDR3 has 16 amino acids. Germline V gene data show CDR1 as MDHEN and CDR2 as SYDVKM. V lost 4 bases, J lost 4 bases, and 17 bases lay in between.

The chain recombines TRBV19 with TRBJ2-3; D is possibly TRBD2 (6 bases). The CDR3 sequence is 16 residues long. V dropped 6 bases and J dropped 2 bases, with 18 bases sitting between them. Germline V CDR1 and CDR2: LNHDA, SQIVND (reference sequence). The CDR3 nucleotides read TGTGCCAGTAGGAGACTGGGGACTGCCACCACAGATACGCAGTATTTT. It translates to CASRRLGTATTDTQYF.

This clone was seen a handful of times. The V and J genes are TRBV7-9 and TRBJ2-2; 8 nucleotides line up with TRBD2. Germline CDR1 and CDR2: SEHNR and FQNEAQ (reference sequence). The CDR3 length is 16 residues. J lost 4 bases, V lost 1 base, and 5 bases had no gene match. CDR3 in DNA: TGTGCCAGCAGCTTAGTAGGTAGCGGGGTCACCGGGGAGCTGTTTTTT. Protein sequence: CASSLVGSGVTGELFF.

This chain joins TRBV7-2 and TRBJ2-1; 8 bases are a match to TRBD2. CDR1 and CDR2 (germline): SGHTA, FQGNSA. This CDR3 has 15 residues. V dropped 1 base and J dropped 9; count of bases not matched to a gene: 8. In nucleotides, the CDR3 is TGTGCCAGCAGCTTAGGGACGGGGGGGCCGGTTGAGCAGTTCTTC. As protein: CASSLGTGGPVEQFF.

This chain links TRBV5-1 with TRBJ2-7; D possibly corresponds to TRBD1 (6 bases). The CDR3 totals 14 residues. The V gene's germline CDR1 is SGHRS and CDR2 YFSETQ. V lost 4 bases and J lost 3, with 14 bases in between. DNA of the CDR3: TGCGCCAGCAGCCCACGGACAGCCGACTACGAGCAGTACTTC. It yields the protein CASSPRTADYEQYF.

The V gene is TRBV6-1, the J gene TRBJ1-2, with 10 bases matching TRBD1. Per germline, CDR1 MNHNS and CDR2 SASEGT. Unmatched junction bases numbered 5, after V lost 3 bases and J lost 4 bases. This CDR3 comprises 15 residues. CDR3 loop: CASSEGQGIIYGYTF. CDR3 coding DNA: TGTGCCAGCAGTGAGGGACAGGGGATCATCTATGGCTACACCTTC.

The rearrangement uses TRBV5-4 and TRBJ2-5; 7 bases map to TRBD1. V trimming: 0 bases; J trimming: 1 base; junction bases outside the gene matches: 3. The CDR3 runs to 15 residues. The V gene's germline CDR1 is SGHNT and CDR2 YYREEE (reference sequence). This chain's CDR3 is CASSLDWTGQETQYF. The CDR3 DNA reads as TGTGCCAGCAGCTTGGACTGGACAGGCCAAGAGACCCAGTACTTC.

The rearrangement joins TRBV4-1 to TRBJ1-4; 8 bases match TRBD1. V shed 3 bases and J 8 bases; nucleotides not matched to a gene: 8. CDR1 MGHRA and CDR2 YSYEKL come from the germline V gene. This CDR3 spans 15 amino acids. The CDR3 sequence is CASSQPRTGREKLFF. CDR3 sequence (DNA): TGCGCCAGCAGCCAGCCACGGACAGGGAGGGAAAAACTGTTTTTT.

This sequence joins TRBV28 and TRBJ2-7, with 8 bases matching TRBD2. This CDR3 region has 14 residues. Germline V CDR1 and CDR2: MDHEN, SYDVKM. Trimming took 8 bases from V and 2 from J; bases not matched to a gene: 8. The CDR3 reads CASGLVAGTYEQYF. The CDR3, as DNA: TGTGCCAGCGGGTTGGTAGCGGGAACCTACGAGCAGTACTTC.

The chain uses TRBV15 and TRBJ2-1; 7 bases agree with TRBD2. V trimming: 1 base; J trimming: 8 bases; junction bases outside the gene matches: 11. The CDR3 runs 16 residues. Germline V gives CDR1 LNHNV, CDR2 YYDKDF (reference sequence). As DNA, the CDR3 is TGTGCCACCAGCAGAGTTGTGGGAGGGCCATGGGATGAGCAGTTCTTC. Amino acids: CATSRVVGGPWDEQFF.